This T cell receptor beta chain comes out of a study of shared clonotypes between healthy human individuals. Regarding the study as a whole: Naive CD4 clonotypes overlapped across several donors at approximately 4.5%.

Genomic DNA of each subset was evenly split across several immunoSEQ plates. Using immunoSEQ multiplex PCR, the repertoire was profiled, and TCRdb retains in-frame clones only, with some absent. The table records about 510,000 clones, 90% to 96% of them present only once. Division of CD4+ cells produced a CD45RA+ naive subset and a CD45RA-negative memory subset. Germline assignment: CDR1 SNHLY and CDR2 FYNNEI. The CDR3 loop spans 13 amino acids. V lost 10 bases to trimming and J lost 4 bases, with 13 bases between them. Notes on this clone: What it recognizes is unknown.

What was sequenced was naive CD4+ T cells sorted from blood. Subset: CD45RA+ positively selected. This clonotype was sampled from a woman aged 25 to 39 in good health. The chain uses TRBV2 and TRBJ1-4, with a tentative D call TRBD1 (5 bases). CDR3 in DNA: TGTGCCACCCAACAGGATATTAATGAAAAACTGTTTTTT. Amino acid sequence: CATQQDINEKLFF.